The entry below describes one T cell receptor (beta chain). The data were taken from a study of control samples from healthy donors and cancer patients. The junction had 5 bases not matched to a gene; V was cut back by 8 bases and J by 4 bases. This CDR3 is 13 amino acids long. Germline V gives CDR1 MNHEY, CDR2 SVGAGI. Sequencing used immunoSEQ multiplex PCR; TCRdb keeps in-frame clones, though not all of them. The sample has 85,000 to 100,000 clones, approximately 95% seen once. V usage is TRBV6-5 and J usage is TRBJ1-2; 9 nucleotides agree with TRBD1. Sequenced sample: blood. This sequence originates from a man aged 18 to 29 in good health. As DNA, the CDR3 is TGTGCCAGCCGGGACAGGGAGAGCTATGGCTACACCTTC. It translates to CASRDRESYGYTF.